The 31 T cell receptor beta chains listed next were all sequenced from one sample in a study of T cells and Merkel cell carcinoma outcomes (dated by TCRdb to 2018 to 2020). The receptor library was made with the immunoSEQ multiplex PCR assay. TCRdb took over this immuneACCESS table, retaining in-frame rearrangements with V and J assigned. Such tables are incomplete; in checked studies, under half of the missing clones stem from an unresolved V gene, and the remainder is unexplained. The sample includes 5,000 to 8,000 clones, with less than 95% observed a single time. About 3% of the sample belongs to the ten largest clones. What was sequenced was tumor tissue from Merkel cell carcinoma. Receptors were obtained from a human donor with Merkel cell carcinoma.

V gene TRBV6-5 combines with J gene TRBJ1-5; D is uncertain. Germline V CDR1 and CDR2: MNHEY, SVGAGI. The CDR3 is made up of 14 amino acids. Between the trimmed V and J ends, which lost 6 bases and 0 bases, there was a span of 9 bases. CDR3 nucleotides: TGTGCCAGCAGCTTAACTAGTAGCAATCAGCCCCAGCATTTT. Translated, it gives CASSLTSSNQPQHF.

Worth noting for this clone: Relative to the germline gene, one junction end is altered; a read error may explain this. The gene calls are TRBV7-8 and TRBJ2-7; weak D call: TRBD2 (6 bases). Germline lookup yields CDR1 SGHVS and CDR2 FQNEAQ. The CDR3 extends over 16 amino acids. CDR3 loop: CGSSKPRGRSSYEQYF. The CDR3, as DNA: TGTGGCAGCAGCAAGCCGCGGGGCAGGAGCTCCTACGAGCAGTACTTC.

This chain uses TRBV30 with TRBJ2-1, with D unclear. The CDR3 has 12 amino acids. Trimming took off 0 bases at V and 6 bases at J, with 6 bases between the two ends. CDR1 and CDR2 from the germline V gene are GTSNPN and SVGIG (reference sequence). DNA for the CDR3: TGTGCCTGGAGTGTAGCTAGCAATGAGCAGTTCTTC. Translating it yields CAWSVASNEQFF.

The chain employs TRBV4-3 and TRBJ2-1; D unresolved. Trimming pared 0 bases from V and 6 bases from J, leaving 6 bases between. Germline loops: CDR1 LGHNA, CDR2 YSLEER. This CDR3 has 13 amino acids. The CDR3 region is CASSQELLNEQFF. The CDR3 coding sequence is TGCGCCAGCAGCCAAGAGTTGCTCAATGAGCAGTTCTTC.

The rearrangement uses TRBV5-1 and TRBJ2-5, with TRBD2 matching over 15 bases. Trimming removed 3 bases from V and 0 bases from J; junction bases left unmatched: 6. From germline, CDR1 is SGHRS and CDR2 YFSETQ. This CDR3 spans 18 amino acids. In DNA, the CDR3 is TGCGCCAGCAGCTCCGGACTAGCGGGGGGGCGGAACCAAGAGACCCAGTACTTC. This gives the protein CASSSGLAGGRNQETQYF.

The rearrangement uses TRBV19 and TRBJ2-2, with D possibly being TRBD2 (6 bases). V lost 3 bases and J lost 7, with 9 bases in between. This CDR3 region has 13 residues. CDR1 is LNHDA, CDR2 SQIVND, per germline (reference sequence). The CDR3 bases are TGTGCCAGTAGTATGGGGGGTGTCGGGGAGCTGTTTTTT. The encoded protein is CASSMGGVGELFF.

The rearrangement uses TRBV2 and TRBJ1-2; a weak D match, TRBD1 (5 bases). V lost 6 bases to trimming and J lost 7 bases, with 21 bases between them. CDR1 SNHLY and CDR2 FYNNEI come from the germline V gene. There are 15 residues in the CDR3. Here the CDR3 DNA reads TGTGCCAGCAGCGTTACCGGCGCTCGCGGGGGTGGCTACACCTTC. This translates into CASSVTGARGGGYTF.

The chain joins TRBV30 to TRBJ1-6; D unclear. CDR3 length: 13 amino acids. The V and J ends lost 6 bases and 7 bases respectively, with 13 bases between them. CDR1 and CDR2 (germline): GTSNPN, SVGIG (reference sequence). The CDR3 region is CACRRGVNSPLHF. The CDR3 bases are TGTGCCTGTCGAAGAGGAGTCAATTCACCCCTCCACTTT.

J is TRBJ2-3 and V is TRBV6-1; no firm D call. CDR1 is MNHNS and CDR2 is SASEGT in the germline V gene. The CDR3 loop spans 15 amino acids. With 6 bases removed from V and 0 bases from J, the gap between germline ends came to 13 bases. Written as DNA, the CDR3 is TGTGCCAGCAGCCTACAGTGGGCCAGCACAGATACGCAGTATTTT. Residues: CASSLQWASTDTQYF.

The V gene is TRBV29-1, the J gene TRBJ2-7, with D unresolved. Germline lookup yields CDR1 SQVTM and CDR2 ANQGSEA. The CDR3 sequence is 13 residues long. Trimming stripped 5 bases from V and 7 bases from J, with 18 bases between. The CDR3 DNA reads TGCAGCGTTTCCCAGGTGAGGTCCGATGAGCAGTACTTC. It encodes CSVSQVRSDEQYF.

The J gene is TRBJ1-1, the V gene TRBV5-5; no clear D. The CDR3 loop spans 13 amino acids. Germline CDR1 and CDR2: SGHKS and YYEKEE (reference sequence). V dropped 2 bases and J dropped 1 base, with 6 bases sitting between them. The CDR3 loop is CASSFDGNTEAFF. The CDR3, as DNA: TGTGCCAGCAGCTTCGACGGGAACACTGAAGCTTTCTTT.

The chain recombines TRBV5-1 with TRBJ1-1; no clear D. The germline CDR1 and CDR2 sequences are SGHRS and YFSETQ. The CDR3 loop spans 14 amino acids. Trimming removed 0 bases from V and 0 bases from J, with 6 bases in between. The CDR3 coding sequence is TGCGCCAGCAGCTTGGACGGAATGAACACTGAAGCTTTCTTT. Amino acids: CASSLDGMNTEAFF.

The gene calls are TRBV14 and TRBJ2-7; a possible D gene is TRBD1 (6 bases). CDR1 SGHDN and CDR2 FVKESK come from the germline V gene. Trimming took off 2 bases at V and 2 bases at J, with 16 bases between the two ends. The length of the CDR3 is 16 residues. The CDR3 DNA reads as TGTGCCAGCAGCCAATTCAGGACAGTTCTACCCTACGAGCAGTACTTC. Amino acids: CASSQFRTVLPYEQYF.

The chain is built from TRBV11-3 and TRBJ2-3, with 9 bases matching TRBD2. Trimming cost V 8 bases and J 3 bases; bases outside gene matches: 3. The CDR3 sequence is 13 residues long. Germline CDR1 and CDR2: SGHNT and YENEEA. CDR3 sequence: CASGAGGTDTQYF. CDR3 in DNA: TGTGCCAGCGGAGCGGGGGGAACAGATACGCAGTATTTT.

The chain employs TRBV4-2 and TRBJ2-5; 8 nucleotides align to TRBD2. The CDR3 sequence is 16 residues long. The V segment lost 0 bases and the J segment 5 bases; nucleotides outside the gene matches: 8. Germline CDR1 reads LGHNA; CDR2 reads YNFKEQ. The CDR3 protein is CASSQDIRGGQETQYF. CDR3 nucleotides: TGTGCCAGCAGCCAAGATATCCGGGGGGGCCAGGAGACCCAGTACTTC.

The rearrangement joins TRBV2 to TRBJ1-5; 8 nucleotides match TRBD1. From germline, CDR1 is SNHLY and CDR2 FYNNEI. V shed 5 bases, J shed 2 bases, and the junction held 14 bases outside the gene matches. CDR3 length: 18 amino acids. CDR3 sequence: CASSSGQGAEVGNQPQHF. CDR3 sequence (DNA): TGTGCCAGCAGTTCCGGACAGGGAGCGGAGGTGGGCAATCAGCCCCAGCATTTT.

This clone was seen a single time. The V and J genes are TRBV9 and TRBJ2-7; D is ambiguous. CDR1 SGDLS and CDR2 YYNGEE come from the germline V gene. The CDR3 has 12 residues. V gave up 4 bases and J gave up 3 bases, with 8 bases separating them. The CDR3 DNA reads as TGTGCCAGCAGCCAAGACGGCTACGAGCAGTACTTC. Protein product: CASSQDGYEQYF.

The CDR3 nucleotides are TGTGCCAGCAGCTTAGTCCAGACAGGGGAACACGAGCAGTACTTC. Its protein product is CASSLVQTGEHEQYF. This sequence joins TRBV7-9 and TRBJ2-7, with 8 bases lining up with TRBD1. CDR1 and CDR2 from the germline V gene are SEHNR and FQNEAQ (reference sequence). The CDR3 extends over 15 amino acids. V shed 1 base, J shed 5 bases, and the junction held 7 bases outside the gene matches.

The chain joins TRBV29-1 to TRBJ2-5; the D is unclear. Per the germline V gene, CDR1 is SQVTM and CDR2 is ANQGSEA. The CDR3 is 13 amino acids. The V and J ends lost 2 bases and 8 bases respectively, with 15 bases between them. The DNA of the CDR3 is TGCAGCGTTGAACGGTCGGCCGTCGGAACCCAGTACTTC. Its translation: CSVERSAVGTQYF.

V gene TRBV6-1 combines with J gene TRBJ1-6, with 7 bases fitting TRBD1. The CDR3 covers 14 residues. The germline V gene encodes CDR1 MNHNS and CDR2 SASEGT. The ends lost 7 bases at V and 7 bases at J; junction bases unmatched: 7. DNA for the CDR3: TGTGCCAGCACTACCGGGACAGCAAATTCACCCCTCCACTTT. Translating it yields CASTTGTANSPLHF.

The rearrangement uses TRBV18 and TRBJ1-5; D unclear. Trimming shortened V by 2 bases and J by 5 bases, and 16 bases separated the two germline ends. This CDR3 contains 16 residues. CDR1 and CDR2 from the germline V gene are KGHSH and LQKENI. CDR3 nucleotides: TGTGCCAGCTCACCAACGGAGAAGGGTAGGCATCAGCCCCAGCATTTT. Protein product: CASSPTEKGRHQPQHF.

This rearrangement joins TRBV5-6 to TRBJ1-1; D unresolved. This CDR3 comprises 12 residues. Germline-derived CDR1 and CDR2 are SGHDT and YYEEEE. The CDR3: CAAGGRYTEAFF. In DNA, the CDR3 is TGTGCAGCAGGAGGTAGATATACTGAAGCTTTCTTT.

The V and J genes are TRBV6-6 and TRBJ2-5; maybe TRBD1 (6 bases). The CDR3 spans 14 residues. The germline gives CDR1 MNHNY, CDR2 SVGAGI (reference sequence). With 5 bases removed from V and 2 bases from J, the gap between germline ends came to 12 bases. The CDR3 loop is CASSPTGIQETQYF. The CDR3 DNA reads as TGTGCCAGCAGTCCGACAGGAATACAAGAGACCCAGTACTTC.

V usage is TRBV4-1 and J usage is TRBJ1-2, with D unclear. CDR3 length equals 15 residues. Germline CDR1 is MGHRA and CDR2 is YSYEKL. Between the trimmed V and J ends, which lost 4 bases and 5 bases, there was a span of 17 bases. The CDR3: CASSLRVQTAYGYTF. DNA for the CDR3: TGCGCCAGCAGCCTACGGGTCCAAACAGCGTATGGCTACACCTTC.

The rearrangement links TRBV2 to TRBJ1-5; TRBD1 might be the D (5 bases). This CDR3 spans 15 amino acids. V lost 8 bases to trimming and J lost 1 base, with 15 bases between them. The germline gives CDR1 SNHLY, CDR2 FYNNEI. CDR3 DNA: TGTGCCAGCTCTTGGGGCGCAGTGAGCAATCAGCCCCAGCATTTT. Its translation: CASSWGAVSNQPQHF. Combining the CDR3 with reference TRBV2 and TRBJ1-5 gives the whole variable domain EPEVTQTPSHQVTQMGQEVILRCVPISNHLYFYWYRQILGQKVEFLVSFYNNEISEKSEIFDDQFSVERPDGSNFTLKIRSTKLEDSAMYFCASSWGAVSNQPQHFGDGTRLSIL.

The chain employs TRBV5-1 and TRBJ2-1, with 7 bases aligning to TRBD1. CDR1 SGHRS and CDR2 YFSETQ come from the germline V gene. Trimming at V came to 2 bases and at J to 0 bases, leaving 2 bases not matched to a gene. CDR3 length: 15 amino acids. The CDR3 bases are TGCGCCAGCAGCTTCGCAGGGGGCTCCTACAATGAGCAGTTCTTC. It yields the protein CASSFAGGSYNEQFF.

V gene TRBV7-9 combines with J gene TRBJ2-3; 12 bases agree with TRBD2. CDR3 length: 19 residues. Germline V gene lookup returns CDR1 SEHNR and CDR2 FQNEAQ (reference sequence). J lost 2 bases, V lost 3 bases, and 12 bases had no gene match. The CDR3 sequence: CASSFPIRLAGAPTDTQYF. Here the CDR3 DNA reads TGTGCCAGCAGCTTCCCAATCCGACTAGCGGGGGCCCCCACAGATACGCAGTATTTT. Supplemented by reference TRBV7-9 and TRBJ2-3, the full variable domain reads DTGVSQNPRHKITKRGQNVTFRCDPISEHNRLYWYRQTLGQGPEFLTYFQNEAQLEKSRLLSDRFSAERPKGSFSTLEIQRTEQGDSAMYLCASSFPIRLAGAPTDTQYFGPGTRLTVL.

This rearrangement joins TRBV28 to TRBJ1-2; TRBD1 agrees at 10 bases. Germline V lookup: CDR1 MDHEN, CDR2 SYDVKM. V lost 3 bases to trimming and J lost 8 bases; unmatched junction nucleotides: 6. This CDR3 has 14 residues. CDR3 coding DNA: TGTGCCAGCAGTTTCCCCGGACAGGGGGGAGGCTACACCTTC. Translated, it gives CASSFPGQGGGYTF.

This chain uses TRBV4-1 with TRBJ2-7; D might be TRBD1 or TRBD2, each matching 5 bases. Germline CDR1 MGHRA, CDR2 YSYEKL. This CDR3 contains 14 residues. Between the trimmed V and J ends, which lost 1 base and 3 bases, there was a span of 10 bases. The CDR3 coding sequence is TGCGCCAGCAGCCAAGCTGTGGGGGTCTACGAGCAGTACTTC. It codes for CASSQAVGVYEQYF.

This sequence joins TRBV11-1 and TRBJ2-5; 16 bases are a match to TRBD2. CDR3 length: 16 residues. With V trimmed by 5 bases and J by 5 bases, 5 bases remained unmatched. Germline V CDR1 and CDR2: SGHAT, FQDESV (reference sequence). The CDR3 loop is CASSAGLAGGRETQYF. Here the CDR3 DNA reads TGTGCCAGCAGCGCGGGACTAGCGGGGGGGCGGGAGACCCAGTACTTC.

The chain joins TRBV29-1 to TRBJ1-3; D is possibly TRBD1 (6 bases). The CDR3 length is 14 residues. The germline CDR1 and CDR2 sequences are SQVTM and ANQGSEA. V shed 1 base and J shed 2 bases, with 9 bases lying between them. The CDR3 loop is CSVEGRGAGNTIYF. The CDR3 DNA reads as TGCAGCGTTGAAGGCAGGGGTGCTGGAAACACCATATATTTT.